The rows below give T cell receptor beta chains drawn from one sample of a study of blood T cell repertoires in COVID-19. Sequencing was performed with immunoSEQ multiplex PCR; in TCRdb, only in-frame clones are kept and a portion is missing. The sample has around 280,000 clones; around 90% are singletons. Sequencing was carried out using PBMCs or T cells enriched from blood (not recorded which). These TCRs come from a woman aged 40-49 years who had recovered from COVID-19. The CDR3 runs from the conserved cysteine through the conserved F or W. Each record gives: D gene, V gene, clone size, J gene, CDR3 DNA, CDR3 protein. The D gene is left open where the match is weak. Expanded clones are given a class, and other clones once, few, many or no size at all.

NA	TRBV5-8	NA	TRBJ1-5	TGTGCCAGCAGCTTGGTACAGGGTGGCGGTCAGCCCCAGCATTTT	CASSLVQGGGQPQHF
TRBD2	TRBV5-1	NA	TRBJ2-3	TGCGCCAGCAGCACCGGGACTAGCGGGGGTTCTAGCACAGATACGCAGTATTTT	CASSTGTSGGSSTDTQYF
TRBD1	TRBV19	few	TRBJ2-1	TGTGCCAGTAGTATCGACAGGGTTGATGAGCAGTTCTTC	CASSIDRVDEQFF
TRBD1	TRBV6-6	NA	TRBJ2-7	TGTGCCAGCACTATGACAGGGAGCTCCTACGAGCAGTACTTC	CASTMTGSSYEQYF
NA	TRBV18	few	TRBJ1-2	TGTGCCAGCTCACCACCGAGCCGAAATGGCTACACCTTC	CASSPPSRNGYTF
NA	TRBV19	once	TRBJ2-4	TGTGCCAGTAGTCCCACGACAGGAAGTCACATTCAGTACTTC	CASSPTTGSHIQYF
TRBD1	TRBV18	NA	TRBJ2-7	TGTGCCAGCTCACCCAACAGGGGGCTGGAGCAGTACTTC	CASSPNRGLEQYF
TRBD1	TRBV6-5	NA	TRBJ2-7	TGTGCCAGCAGCCCGACAGGGGGCGATATCTACGAGCAGTACTTC	CASSPTGGDIYEQYF
TRBD1	TRBV18	few	TRBJ1-2	TGTGCCAGCTCACAGGGGACAGCCACCACCTATGGCTACACCTTC	CASSQGTATTYGYTF
NA	TRBV7-9	NA	TRBJ1-4	TGTGCCAGCAGCTTAGACCAGGCTCGGGAAAAACTGTTTTTT	CASSLDQAREKLFF
TRBD1	TRBV2	NA	TRBJ2-7	TGTGCCAGCAGCTGGGACAGGGGGCCCTACGAGCAGTACTTC	CASSWDRGPYEQYF
NA	TRBV2	once	TRBJ2-5	TGTGCCTGTTCTCCTCAGGAAGAGACCCAGTACTTC	CACSPQEETQYF